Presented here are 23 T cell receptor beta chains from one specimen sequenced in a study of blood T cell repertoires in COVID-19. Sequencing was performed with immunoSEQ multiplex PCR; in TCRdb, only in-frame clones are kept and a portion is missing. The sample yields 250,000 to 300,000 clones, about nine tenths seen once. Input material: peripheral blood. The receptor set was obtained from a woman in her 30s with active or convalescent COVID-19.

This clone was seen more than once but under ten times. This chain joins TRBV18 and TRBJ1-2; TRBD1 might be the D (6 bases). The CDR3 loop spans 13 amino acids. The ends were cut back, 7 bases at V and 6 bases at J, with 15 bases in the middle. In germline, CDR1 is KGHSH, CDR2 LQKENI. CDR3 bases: TGTGCCAGCTTAACCGACAGGTCCGATGGCTACACCTTC. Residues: CASLTDRSDGYTF.

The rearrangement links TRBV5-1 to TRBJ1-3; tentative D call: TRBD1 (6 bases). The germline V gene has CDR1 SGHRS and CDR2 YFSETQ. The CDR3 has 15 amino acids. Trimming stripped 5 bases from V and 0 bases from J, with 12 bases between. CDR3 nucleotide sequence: TGCGCCAGCAGGCCTACAGGGAGCTCTGGAAACACCATATATTTT. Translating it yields CASRPTGSSGNTIYF.

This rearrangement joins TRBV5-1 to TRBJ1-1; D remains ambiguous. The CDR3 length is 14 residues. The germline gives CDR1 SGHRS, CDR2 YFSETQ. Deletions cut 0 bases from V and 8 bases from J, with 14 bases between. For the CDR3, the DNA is TGCGCCAGCAGCTTGGGGTCTACCGGGATAGAAGCTTTCTTT. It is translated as CASSLGSTGIEAFF.

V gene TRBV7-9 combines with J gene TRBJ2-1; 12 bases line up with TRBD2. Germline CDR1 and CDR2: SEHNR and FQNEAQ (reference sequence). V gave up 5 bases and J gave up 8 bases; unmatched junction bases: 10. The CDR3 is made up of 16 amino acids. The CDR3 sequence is CASSQTRLAGVDEQFF. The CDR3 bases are TGTGCCAGCAGCCAAACTCGACTAGCGGGGGTGGATGAGCAGTTCTTC. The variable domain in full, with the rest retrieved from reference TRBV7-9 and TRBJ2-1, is DTGVSQNPRHKITKRGQNVTFRCDPISEHNRLYWYRQTLGQGPEFLTYFQNEAQLEKSRLLSDRFSAERPKGSFSTLEIQRTEQGDSAMYLCASSQTRLAGVDEQFFGPGTRLTVL.

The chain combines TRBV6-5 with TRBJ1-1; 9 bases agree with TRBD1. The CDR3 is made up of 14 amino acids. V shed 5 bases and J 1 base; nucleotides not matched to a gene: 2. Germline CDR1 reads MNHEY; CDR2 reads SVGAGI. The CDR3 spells CASSTTGGNTEAFF. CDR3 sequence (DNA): TGTGCCAGCAGTACGACAGGGGGGAACACTGAAGCTTTCTTT.

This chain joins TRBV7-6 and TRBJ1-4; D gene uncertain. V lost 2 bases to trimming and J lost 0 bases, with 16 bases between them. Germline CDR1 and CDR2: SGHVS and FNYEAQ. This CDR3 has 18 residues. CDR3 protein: CASSLNPPGVTTNEKLFF. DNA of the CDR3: TGTGCCAGCAGCTTAAACCCCCCCGGGGTCACAACTAATGAAAAACTGTTTTTT.

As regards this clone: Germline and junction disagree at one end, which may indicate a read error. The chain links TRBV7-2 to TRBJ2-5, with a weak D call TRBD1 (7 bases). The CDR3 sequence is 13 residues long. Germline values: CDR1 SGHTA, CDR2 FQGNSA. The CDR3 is CASSLERAARGDF. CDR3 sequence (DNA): TGTGCCAGCAGCTTAGAGAGGGCGGCCAGGGGGGACTTC. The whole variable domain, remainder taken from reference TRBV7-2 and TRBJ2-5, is GAGVSQSPSNKVTEKGKDVELRCDPISGHTALYWYRQSLGQGLEFLIYFQGNSAPDKSGLPSDRFSAERTGGSVSTLTIQRTQQEDSAVYLCASSLERAARGDFGPGTRLLVL.

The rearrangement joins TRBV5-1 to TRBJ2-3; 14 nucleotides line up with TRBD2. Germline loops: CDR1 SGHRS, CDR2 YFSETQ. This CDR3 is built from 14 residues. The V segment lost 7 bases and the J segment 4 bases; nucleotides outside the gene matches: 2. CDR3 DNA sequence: TGCGCCAGCGGACTAGCGGGGGGCGCAGATACGCAGTATTTT. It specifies CASGLAGGADTQYF.

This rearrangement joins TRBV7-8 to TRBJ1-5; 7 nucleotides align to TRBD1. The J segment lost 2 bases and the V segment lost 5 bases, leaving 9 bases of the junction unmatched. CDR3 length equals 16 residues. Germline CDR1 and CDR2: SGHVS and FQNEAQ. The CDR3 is CASSQGGQWRNQPQHF. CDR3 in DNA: TGTGCCAGCAGCCAAGGGGGACAGTGGCGCAATCAGCCCCAGCATTTT.

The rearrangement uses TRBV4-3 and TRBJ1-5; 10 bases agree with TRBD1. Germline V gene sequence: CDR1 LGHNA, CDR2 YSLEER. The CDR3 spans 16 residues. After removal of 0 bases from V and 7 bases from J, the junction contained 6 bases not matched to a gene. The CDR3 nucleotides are TGCGCCAGCAGCCAAGACTCGGGACAGGGGTGGCAGCCCCAGCATTTT. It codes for CASSQDSGQGWQPQHF.

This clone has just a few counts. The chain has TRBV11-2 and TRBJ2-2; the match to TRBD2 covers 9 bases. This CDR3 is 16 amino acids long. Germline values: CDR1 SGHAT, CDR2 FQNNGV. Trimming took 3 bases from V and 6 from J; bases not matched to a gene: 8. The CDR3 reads CASSLIGGGAPGELFF. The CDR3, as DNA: TGTGCCAGCAGCTTGATAGGCGGGGGGGCTCCCGGGGAGCTGTTTTTT.

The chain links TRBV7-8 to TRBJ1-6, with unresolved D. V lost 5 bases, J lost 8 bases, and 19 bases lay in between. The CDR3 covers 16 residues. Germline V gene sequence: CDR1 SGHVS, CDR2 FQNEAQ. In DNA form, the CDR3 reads TGTGCCAGCAGCCGAGAACGGGTTGGCCCGGATTCACCCCTCCACTTT. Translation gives CASSRERVGPDSPLHF.

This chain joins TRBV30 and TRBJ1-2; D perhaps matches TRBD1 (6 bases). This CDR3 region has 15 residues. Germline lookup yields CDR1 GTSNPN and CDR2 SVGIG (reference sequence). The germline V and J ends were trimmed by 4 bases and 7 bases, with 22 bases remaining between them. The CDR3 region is CAWMLGHASFIGYTF. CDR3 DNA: TGTGCCTGGATGTTGGGACACGCAAGTTTTATTGGCTACACCTTC.

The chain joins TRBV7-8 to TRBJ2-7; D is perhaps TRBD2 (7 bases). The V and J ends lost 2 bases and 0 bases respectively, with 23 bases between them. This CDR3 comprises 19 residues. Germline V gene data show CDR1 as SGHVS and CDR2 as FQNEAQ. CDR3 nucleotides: TGTGCCAGCAGCTTACTAAGGGGGGGGACTCCTCATAGCTCCTACGAGCAGTACTTC. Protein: CASSLLRGGTPHSSYEQYF.

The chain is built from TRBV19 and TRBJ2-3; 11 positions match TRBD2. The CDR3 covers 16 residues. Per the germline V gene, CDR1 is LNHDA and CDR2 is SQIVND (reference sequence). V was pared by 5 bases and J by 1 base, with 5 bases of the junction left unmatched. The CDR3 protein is CASSGTGLAGTDTQYF. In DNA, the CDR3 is TGTGCCAGTAGTGGAACGGGACTAGCGGGCACAGATACGCAGTATTTT. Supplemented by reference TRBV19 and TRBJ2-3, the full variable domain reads DGGITQSPKYLFRKEGQNVTLSCEQNLNHDAMYWYRQDPGQGLRLIYYSQIVNDFQKGDIAEGYSVSREKKESFPLTVTSAQKNPTAFYLCASSGTGLAGTDTQYFGPGTRLTVL.

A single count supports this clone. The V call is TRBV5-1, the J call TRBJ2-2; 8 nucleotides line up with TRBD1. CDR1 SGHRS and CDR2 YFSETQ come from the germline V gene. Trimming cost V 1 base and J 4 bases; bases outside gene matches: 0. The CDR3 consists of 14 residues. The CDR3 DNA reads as TGCGCCAGCAGCTTGCAGGGGGCCACCGGGGAGCTGTTTTTT. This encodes CASSLQGATGELFF. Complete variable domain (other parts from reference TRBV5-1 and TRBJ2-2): KAGVTQTPRYLIKTRGQQVTLSCSPISGHRSVSWYQQTPGQGLQFLFEYFSETQRNKGNFPGRFSGRQFSNSRSEMNVSTLELGDSALYLCASSLQGATGELFFGEGSRLTVL.

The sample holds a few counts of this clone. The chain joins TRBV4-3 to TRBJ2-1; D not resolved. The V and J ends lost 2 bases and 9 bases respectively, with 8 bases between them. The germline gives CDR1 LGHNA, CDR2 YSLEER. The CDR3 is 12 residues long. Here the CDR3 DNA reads TGCGCCAGCAGCCAAACTTTTGGTGAGCAGTTCTTC. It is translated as CASSQTFGEQFF.

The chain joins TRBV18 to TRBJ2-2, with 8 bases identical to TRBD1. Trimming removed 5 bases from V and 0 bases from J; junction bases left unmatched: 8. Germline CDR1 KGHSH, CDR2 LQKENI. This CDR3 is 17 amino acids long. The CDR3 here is CASSALPGQANTGELFF. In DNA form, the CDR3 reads TGTGCCAGCTCAGCCCTTCCGGGACAGGCGAACACCGGGGAGCTGTTTTTT.

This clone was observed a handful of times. CDR3 DNA: TGTGCCAGCAGTTTATGGCCAGGGGTGGCTAGGTTAGGCTACACCTTC. Its translation is CASSLWPGVARLGYTF. V gene TRBV28 combines with J gene TRBJ1-2, with a weak D call TRBD1 (6 bases). Trimming left V 0 bases short and J 8 bases short, with 19 bases between. From germline, CDR1 is MDHEN and CDR2 SYDVKM. This CDR3 comprises 16 residues.

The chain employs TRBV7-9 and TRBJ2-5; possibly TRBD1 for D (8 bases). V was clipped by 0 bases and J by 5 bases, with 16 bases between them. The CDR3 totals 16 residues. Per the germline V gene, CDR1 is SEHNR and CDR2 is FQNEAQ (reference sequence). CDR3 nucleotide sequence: TGTGCCAGCAGCTTAGCAGCAGGACAGGGAGGGGAGACCCAGTACTTC. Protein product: CASSLAAGQGGETQYF.

CDR3 region: CASSFRGGGSPLHF. DNA of the CDR3: TGTGCCAGCAGTTTTCGCGGGGGCGGGTCACCCCTCCACTTT. The genes are TRBV28 and TRBJ1-6; D is perhaps TRBD1 (6 bases). Germline V CDR1 and CDR2: MDHEN, SYDVKM. Trimming pared 3 bases from V and 10 bases from J, leaving 13 bases between. This CDR3 has 14 residues.

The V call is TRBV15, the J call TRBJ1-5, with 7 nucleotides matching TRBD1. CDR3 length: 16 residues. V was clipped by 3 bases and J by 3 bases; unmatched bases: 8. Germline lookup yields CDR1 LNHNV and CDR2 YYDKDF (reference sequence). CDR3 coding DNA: TGTGCCACCAGCAGCTCCCCCGGGACAGTCAATCAGCCCCAGCATTTT. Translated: CATSSSPGTVNQPQHF.

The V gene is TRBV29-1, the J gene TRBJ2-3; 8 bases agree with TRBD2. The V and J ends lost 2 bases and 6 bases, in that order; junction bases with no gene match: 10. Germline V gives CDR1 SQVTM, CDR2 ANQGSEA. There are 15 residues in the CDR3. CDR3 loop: CSVERGGGNLDTQYF. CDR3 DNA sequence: TGCAGCGTTGAACGGGGCGGGGGGAACCTTGATACGCAGTATTTT.